Shown below are 22 T cell receptor beta chains from a single sample sequenced in a study of metastatic and nonmetastatic thyroid tumors. Thyroid surgery took place with no prior treatment in any patient. TCRdb re-called clones from the PCR reads using MiXCR. The sample lists about 15,000 clones, more than 20% occurring once. The specimen was blood. The receptors originated from a male donor with papillary thyroid cancer or a benign thyroid nodule (not recorded which). Some clones in this sample may be carry-over from other donors' samples.

This clone showed up many times. This chain uses TRBV6-2 or TRBV6-3 with TRBJ2-2; 7 nucleotides match TRBD1. Per germline, CDR1 MNHEY and CDR2 SVGEGT. Losses at the gene ends were 6 bases for V and 3 bases for J; bases not matched to a gene: 4. CDR3 size: 14 residues. In DNA form, the CDR3 reads TGTGCCAGCAGCCGAACAGGGGACACCGGGGAGCTGTTTTTT. This codes for CASSRTGDTGELFF.

In this sample, this clone turned up a few times. The chain recombines TRBV20-1 with TRBJ1-2; D may be TRBD1 (6 bases). The V gene lost 1 base and the J gene lost 2 bases, with 11 bases spanning the gap. CDR1 and CDR2 (germline): DFQATT, SNEGSKA (reference sequence). The CDR3 covers 14 residues. The DNA of the CDR3 is TGCAGTGCTAGAGCCGGACAGTTGAACTATGGCTACACCTTC. It is translated as CSARAGQLNYGYTF.

This clone was seen a single time. This chain links TRBV5-6 with TRBJ2-7, with D uncertain. Germline CDR1 reads SGHDT; CDR2 reads YYEEEE. This CDR3 has 13 amino acids. V was cut by 0 bases and J by 5 bases, with 9 bases left in between. Here the CDR3 DNA reads TGTGCCAGCAGCTTGGCCTCTCAAAACGAGCAGTACTTC. Translation gives CASSLASQNEQYF.

A word on this clone: Here the CDR3 omits its conserved ending phenylalanine or tryptophan, so a read error is the likely source. The CDR3 DNA sequence: TGTGCCACCAGTGTTTCGGCGACCGGGGGCTACGAGCAGTACTTG. Residues: CATSVSATGGYEQYL. The J gene is TRBJ2-7, the V gene TRBV24-1, with TRBD2 as a possible D gene (6 bases). Germline-derived CDR1 and CDR2 are KGHDR and SFDVKD. The CDR3 totals 15 residues. Trimming shortened V by 5 bases and J by 3 bases, and 16 bases separated the two germline ends.

The rearrangement joins TRBV12-3 or TRBV12-4 to TRBJ2-7; the D call may be TRBD1 or TRBD2 (7 bases each). This CDR3 region has 14 residues. Trimming shortened V by 8 bases and J by 6 bases, and 20 bases separated the two germline ends. The DNA of the CDR3 is TGTGCCAGCTCACCCGGGGGAGGGGGCGGCGAGCAGTACTTC. It is translated as CASSPGGGGGEQYF.

The V gene is TRBV7-3, the J gene TRBJ1-6, with unresolved D. V lost 3 bases, J lost 6 bases, and 18 bases lay in between. Looked up from germline, CDR1 is SGHTA and CDR2 is FQGTGA. CDR3 length: 17 amino acids. Here the CDR3 DNA reads TGTGCCAGCAGCTTTCCCTCCTTTCGGCTTTTTAATTCACCCCTCCACTTT. Amino acids: CASSFPSFRLFNSPLHF.

This rearrangement joins TRBV5-5 to TRBJ1-4; no clear D gene. The CDR3 is made up of 14 amino acids. Trimming pared 0 bases from V and 8 bases from J, leaving 11 bases between. In germline, CDR1 is SGHKS, CDR2 YYEKEE (reference sequence). The CDR3 DNA sequence: TGTGCCAGCAGCTTGGTAGGGTTAGAAGAAAAACTGTTTTTT. It is translated as CASSLVGLEEKLFF.

The chain recombines TRBV6-1 with TRBJ2-6, with 12 bases identical to TRBD1. Per germline, CDR1 MNHNS and CDR2 SASEGT. J gave up 3 bases and V 7 bases, and 7 bases lay outside the gene matches. This CDR3 spans 17 amino acids. This CDR3 reads CASNKGQGALGANVLTF. The CDR3 DNA is TGTGCCAGCAATAAGGGACAGGGGGCACTTGGGGCCAACGTCCTGACTTTC.

The chain recombines TRBV5-1 with TRBJ2-3; maybe TRBD1 (6 bases). The CDR3 totals 15 residues. Germline loops: CDR1 SGHRS, CDR2 YFSETQ. V lost 4 bases and J 0 bases, leaving 12 bases between the germline ends. CDR3 in amino acids: CASSPSGQSTDTQYF. The DNA of the CDR3 is TGCGCCAGCAGCCCCTCCGGACAGAGCACAGATACGCAGTATTTT.

In this sample, this clone turned up many times. V is TRBV28 and J is TRBJ1-2; weak D call: TRBD1 (5 bases). This CDR3 region has 15 residues. Germline assignment: CDR1 MDHEN and CDR2 SYDVKM. Trimming shortened V by 3 bases and J by 2 bases, and 13 bases separated the two germline ends. The CDR3 spells CASSFRGQENYGYTF. The DNA of the CDR3 is TGTGCCAGCAGTTTTAGGGGCCAGGAGAACTATGGCTACACCTTC.

This clone has just a few counts. The chain carries TRBV20-1 and TRBJ1-5; D remains unclear. This CDR3 contains 15 residues. Germline-derived CDR1 and CDR2 are DFQATT and SNEGSKA (reference sequence). V was clipped by 3 bases and J by 3 bases, with 15 bases between them. Here the CDR3 reads CSARGVEGYNQPQHF. Written as DNA, the CDR3 is TGCAGTGCTAGGGGCGTAGAGGGTTACAATCAGCCCCAGCATTTT.

Within the sample, this clone is medium-sized. The chain carries TRBV27 and TRBJ1-6, with D possibly TRBD1 on 5 matching bases. CDR3 length: 19 residues. V dropped 3 bases and J dropped 4 bases, with 22 bases sitting between them. Per the germline V gene, CDR1 is MNHEY and CDR2 is SMNVEV (reference sequence). The CDR3 sequence is CASSFHPTRGEGYNSPLHF. The CDR3 DNA sequence: TGTGCCAGCAGTTTCCACCCGACGAGAGGGGAGGGTTATAATTCACCCCTCCACTTT.

V gene TRBV4-1 combines with J gene TRBJ2-2; TRBD2 agrees at 8 bases. The CDR3 totals 14 residues. The V segment lost 4 bases and the J segment 6 bases; nucleotides outside the gene matches: 4. Germline assignment: CDR1 MGHRA and CDR2 YSYEKL. DNA of the CDR3: TGCGCCAGCAGCCGCACTAGCGGTCCCGGGGAGCTGTTTTTT. It codes for CASSRTSGPGELFF.

CDR3 bases: TGTGCCAGCCAAGCGCGAGTTCAGCCCCAGCATTTT. It specifies CASQARVQPQHF. The rearrangement links TRBV28 to TRBJ1-5; D gene uncertain. V lost 8 bases, J lost 6 bases, and 11 bases lay in between. The CDR3 contains 12 residues. The germline V gene encodes CDR1 MDHEN and CDR2 SYDVKM.

This clone showed up many times. The chain employs TRBV7-8 and TRBJ2-7; weak D call: TRBD1 (5 bases). Trimming stripped 3 bases from V and 2 bases from J, with 14 bases between. CDR1 is SGHVS, CDR2 FQNEAQ, per germline. The CDR3 loop spans 15 amino acids. CDR3 sequence (DNA): TGTGCCAGCAGCTTGGAATCAGGGCCCACCTACGAGCAGTACTTC. It encodes CASSLESGPTYEQYF.

This clone occurred many times. The chain recombines TRBV30 with TRBJ2-1; D may match TRBD1 or TRBD2 (5 bases each). V dropped 4 bases and J dropped 0 bases, with 13 bases sitting between them. CDR1 and CDR2 (germline): GTSNPN, SVGIG (reference sequence). This CDR3 contains 15 residues. CDR3 residues: CAWTQRDPSYNEQFF. CDR3 nucleotides: TGTGCCTGGACCCAGAGGGACCCCTCCTACAATGAGCAGTTCTTC.

CDR3 loop: CSARAHRGNEQFF. As DNA, the CDR3 is TGCAGTGCTAGAGCCCACCGGGGGAATGAGCAGTTCTTC. The V call is TRBV20-1, the J call TRBJ2-1, with D perhaps TRBD2 (6 bases). Germline CDR1 and CDR2: DFQATT and SNEGSKA (reference sequence). This CDR3 has 13 amino acids. Trimming removed 1 base at V and 7 bases at J, with 11 bases between.

This clone was observed at least ten times. J is TRBJ2-7 and V is TRBV18; possibly TRBD1 for D (6 bases). The V end lost 4 bases, the J end lost 4 bases, and 32 bases lay between the germline ends. The CDR3 extends over 20 amino acids. CDR1 KGHSH and CDR2 LQKENI come from the germline V gene. The CDR3 loop reads CASSLQWATGPQIGVYEQYF. As DNA, the CDR3 is TGTGCCAGCTCACTCCAGTGGGCGACAGGCCCTCAGATCGGCGTTTACGAGCAGTACTTC.

By share of the sample, this clone is medium-sized. V gene TRBV5-1 combines with J gene TRBJ2-7, with D possibly being TRBD2 (6 bases). Trimming stripped 0 bases from V and 0 bases from J, with 7 bases between. This CDR3 comprises 14 residues. Germline-derived CDR1 and CDR2 are SGHRS and YFSETQ. Written as DNA, the CDR3 is TGCGCCAGCAGCTTGGACGGGGGCTCCTACGAGCAGTACTTC. Its translation is CASSLDGGSYEQYF.

This clone has at least ten counts. V and J are TRBV6-1 and TRBJ2-2, with 9 bases fitting TRBD1. Germline V CDR1 and CDR2: MNHNS, SASEGT. The CDR3 is made up of 17 amino acids. After removal of 6 bases from V and 4 bases from J, the junction contained 12 bases not matched to a gene. The CDR3 nucleotides read TGTGCCAGCAGGGGGCGACTCCGGACAGGGGTCACCGGGGAGCTGTTTTTT. This codes for CASRGRLRTGVTGELFF.

This chain connects TRBV20-1 to TRBJ2-7; TRBD2 matches at 8 bases. J lost 0 bases, V lost 4 bases, and 8 bases had no gene match. The CDR3 totals 15 residues. Per the germline V gene, CDR1 is DFQATT and CDR2 is SNEGSKA (reference sequence). Here the CDR3 reads CSANSGSSVSYEQYF. The CDR3 DNA is TGCAGTGCTAACAGCGGGAGCTCGGTCTCCTACGAGCAGTACTTC.

This clone is judged medium-sized. The V gene is TRBV12-5, the J gene TRBJ1-1; TRBD1 matches 8 bases. The length of the CDR3 is 12 residues. V gave up 1 base and J gave up 9 bases; unmatched junction bases: 1. Germline CDR1 LGHNT, CDR2 FRNRAP. The CDR3: CASGLGQGKAFF. The CDR3 DNA reads TGTGCTAGTGGTTTGGGACAGGGGAAAGCTTTCTTT.